This T cell receptor beta chain was observed in a study of identical twins. This clonotype was found many times. This CDR3 region has 16 residues. Germline V gives CDR1 SGHRS, CDR2 YFSETQ. V shed 5 bases and J 2 bases; nucleotides not matched to a gene: 11. TCRdb analysed the 5' RACE reads with MiXCR anew, one entry per CDR3 protein. The table shows 500,000 or so distinct CDR3 sequences, with approximately 15% occurring only once. The data were also submitted as part of a second study, on yellow fever vaccine responses in identical twins.

This TCR was recovered from a woman aged 18-29 years in good health. V and J are TRBV5-1 and TRBJ2-3; TRBD2 agrees at 7 bases. Sequenced input: CD4+ T cells sorted from blood. CDR3 region: CASSPTVAGNTDTQYF. CDR3 coding DNA: TGCGCCAGCAGTCCAACCGTAGCGGGCAACACAGATACGCAGTATTTT.